These 20 T cell receptor beta chains came from one sample sequenced in a study of immune evolution from preneoplasia to lung adenocarcinoma. Assay used: immunoSEQ multiplex PCR; TCRdb lists only in-frame clones, some missing. Of approximately 5,000 clones in the sample, about 82% were seen once. Specimen: FFPE invasive lung adenocarcinoma tissue. These receptors were taken from a person aged 45-65 years with lung adenocarcinoma.

This chain joins TRBV28 and TRBJ2-3; no clear D. Germline CDR1 is MDHEN and CDR2 is SYDVKM. CDR3 size: 15 residues. The V and J ends lost 3 bases and 1 base respectively, with 11 bases between them. This CDR3 reads CASSFNPVRTDTQYF. In DNA, the CDR3 is TGTGCCAGCAGTTTTAACCCGGTCCGCACAGATACGCAGTATTTT.

The chain employs TRBV14 and TRBJ1-5; 7 bases match TRBD1. CDR3 length: 13 amino acids. V shed 4 bases and J 11 bases; nucleotides not matched to a gene: 8. The V gene's germline CDR1 is SGHDN and CDR2 FVKESK. CDR3 in amino acids: CASSLKQGLTQHF. For the CDR3, the DNA is TGTGCCAGCAGCCTTAAACAGGGGCTGACCCAGCATTTT.

The J gene is TRBJ2-7, the V gene TRBV6-5, with 11 bases identical to TRBD1. Germline V CDR1 and CDR2: MNHEY, SVGAGI. The CDR3 runs 14 residues. V shed 6 bases and J 3 bases; nucleotides not matched to a gene: 4. The CDR3 nucleotides read TGTGCCAGCAGCGGGACAGGGGGGGGCTACGAGCAGTACTTC. The encoded protein is CASSGTGGGYEQYF.

The V gene is TRBV10-3, the J gene TRBJ1-1; 8 bases match TRBD1. Germline V gene data show CDR1 as ENHRY and CDR2 as SYGVKD. This CDR3 is 13 amino acids long. The junction had 5 bases not matched to a gene; V was cut back by 6 bases and J by 5 bases. The CDR3 DNA reads as TGTGCCATCAGCCAGGGGGCGCAAACTGAAGCTTTCTTT. It codes for CAISQGAQTEAFF.

This sequence joins TRBV11-3 and TRBJ2-1; 8 nucleotides align to TRBD1. CDR3 size: 12 residues. Germline V gives CDR1 SGHNT, CDR2 YENEEA. With 5 bases clipped from V and 9 bases from J, the junction kept 3 bases outside the gene matches. CDR3 in amino acids: CASSPGGGEQFF. For the CDR3, the DNA is TGTGCCAGCAGCCCAGGGGGCGGTGAGCAGTTCTTC.

The chain employs TRBV9 and TRBJ2-3; 11 bases are shared with TRBD1. V was clipped by 3 bases and J by 6 bases; unmatched bases: 6. CDR1 is SGDLS, CDR2 YYNGEE, per germline. The CDR3 contains 15 residues. CDR3 DNA sequence: TGTGCCAGCAGCGCCGGACAGGGGGCGCCCGATACGCAGTATTTT. The encoded protein is CASSAGQGAPDTQYF.

A few counts support this clone. CDR3 nucleotide sequence: TGTGCCAACAATGAGCAGTTCTTC. Residues: CANNEQFF. The chain is built from TRBV27 and TRBJ2-1; D ambiguous. This CDR3 has 8 residues. Trimming shortened V by 10 bases and J by 5 bases, and 0 bases separated the two germline ends. The germline V gene encodes CDR1 MNHEY and CDR2 SMNVEV (reference sequence).

This clone came up once. This chain uses TRBV7-9 with TRBJ2-5; 10 bases fit TRBD2. The CDR3 consists of 14 residues. Germline V gene data show CDR1 as SEHNR and CDR2 as FQNEAQ (reference sequence). V shed 9 bases, J shed 3 bases, and the junction held 7 bases outside the gene matches. DNA for the CDR3: TGTGCCAGTCACGTAGCGGGAGGTAAAGAGACCCAGTACTTC. Protein: CASHVAGGKETQYF.

The genes are TRBV28 and TRBJ1-5; D may be TRBD1 (5 bases). V gave up 5 bases and J gave up 2 bases, with 13 bases separating them. CDR1 is MDHEN, CDR2 SYDVKM, per germline. This CDR3 contains 15 residues. The CDR3 region is CASSRDGRGNQPQHF. CDR3 sequence (DNA): TGTGCCAGCAGTCGGGACGGTCGCGGCAATCAGCCCCAGCATTTT.

The V and J genes are TRBV5-4 and TRBJ2-7; TRBD1 agrees at 12 bases. The CDR3 extends over 16 amino acids. Losses at the gene ends were 4 bases for V and 1 base for J; bases not matched to a gene: 6. In germline, CDR1 is SGHNT, CDR2 YYREEE (reference sequence). In nucleotides, the CDR3 is TGTGCCAGCAGCGTGGGACAGGGGGCAGGTTCCTACGAGCAGTACTTC. Its protein product is CASSVGQGAGSYEQYF.

The rearrangement links TRBV28 to TRBJ1-1, with D perhaps TRBD1 (6 bases). V was trimmed by 6 bases and J by 8 bases, leaving 16 bases between them. This CDR3 comprises 13 residues. Germline V gene sequence: CDR1 MDHEN, CDR2 SYDVKM. CDR3 DNA sequence: TGTGCCAGCAGGAGTACAGGGATTGGAGAAGCTTTCTTT. It is translated as CASRSTGIGEAFF.

This clone was seen a few times. The chain uses TRBV4-1 and TRBJ2-1, with 9 positions matching TRBD2. CDR1 is MGHRA and CDR2 is YSYEKL in the germline V gene. This CDR3 comprises 18 residues. After removal of 0 bases from V and 7 bases from J, the junction contained 13 bases not matched to a gene. CDR3 sequence: CASSQDSGGRAPGNEQFF. CDR3 DNA: TGCGCCAGCAGCCAAGATTCAGGCGGGAGGGCCCCCGGGAATGAGCAGTTCTTC.

The V call is TRBV5-1, the J call TRBJ2-3; TRBD2 agrees at 7 bases. Germline CDR1 is SGHRS and CDR2 is YFSETQ. The CDR3 runs 14 residues. Unmatched junction bases numbered 5, after V lost 4 bases and J lost 3 bases. CDR3: CASSPGLGTDTQYF. In DNA form, the CDR3 reads TGCGCCAGCAGCCCCGGACTAGGGACAGATACGCAGTATTTT.

V and J are TRBV4-1 and TRBJ2-2; 10 nucleotides agree with TRBD2. V gave up 0 bases and J gave up 8 bases; unmatched junction bases: 9. The CDR3 runs to 17 residues. Germline lookup yields CDR1 MGHRA and CDR2 YSYEKL. CDR3 protein: CASSQDRDSGRKGELFF. DNA of the CDR3: TGCGCCAGCAGCCAAGATAGGGATAGCGGGAGGAAAGGGGAGCTGTTTTTT.

V and J are TRBV5-5 and TRBJ1-4; D uncertain. V lost 4 bases to trimming and J lost 2 bases, with 9 bases between them. Germline V gene sequence: CDR1 SGHKS, CDR2 YYEKEE (reference sequence). The length of the CDR3 is 14 residues. This CDR3 is CASSQGWTNEKLFF. Here the CDR3 DNA reads TGTGCCAGCAGCCAAGGGTGGACTAATGAAAAACTGTTTTTT.

This chain links TRBV4-2 with TRBJ2-1; maybe TRBD2 (5 bases). CDR3 size: 14 residues. Per the germline V gene, CDR1 is LGHNA and CDR2 is YNFKEQ. The germline V and J ends were trimmed by 4 bases and 2 bases, with 9 bases remaining between them. The CDR3 DNA follows: TGTGCCAGCAGCCCCCCCGGGGCCTACAATGAGCAGTTCTTC. Its translation: CASSPPGAYNEQFF.

J is TRBJ1-2 and V is TRBV28; 8 bases map to TRBD1. This CDR3 region has 15 residues. The germline V gene encodes CDR1 MDHEN and CDR2 SYDVKM. After removal of 5 bases from V and 7 bases from J, the junction contained 12 bases not matched to a gene. DNA for the CDR3: TGTGCCAGCAGTCTAAGGGACAGGCACGCTCTTGGCTACACCTTC. Translating gives CASSLRDRHALGYTF.

The chain couples TRBV11-2 to TRBJ1-1; 8 nucleotides align to TRBD1. V trimming: 3 bases; J trimming: 8 bases; junction bases outside the gene matches: 5. Germline loops: CDR1 SGHAT, CDR2 FQNNGV. The CDR3 has 13 amino acids. The CDR3 is CASSLLQGGEAFF. Here the CDR3 DNA reads TGTGCCAGCAGCTTGTTACAGGGGGGAGAAGCTTTCTTT.

This chain uses TRBV9 with TRBJ2-1; weak D call: TRBD1 (6 bases). Germline assignment: CDR1 SGDLS and CDR2 YYNGEE. The CDR3 extends over 15 amino acids. V was pared by 4 bases and J by 10 bases, with 21 bases between. The CDR3: CASSPRDQGSGEQFF. CDR3 DNA sequence: TGTGCCAGCAGCCCCCGGGACCAGGGGTCGGGGGAGCAGTTCTTC.

This clone showed up just a few times. The chain recombines TRBV6-1 with TRBJ1-1, with unresolved D. The CDR3 length is 15 residues. Trimming took off 6 bases at V and 4 bases at J, with 18 bases between the two ends. CDR1 is MNHNS, CDR2 SASEGT, per germline. The CDR3 reads CASSRSAGYGTEAFF. The DNA of the CDR3 is TGTGCCAGCAGCCGATCAGCAGGTTATGGCACTGAAGCTTTCTTT.